The 20 T cell receptor beta chains presented below share a single source sample, sequenced in a study of blood T cells in healthy people across ages. Sample-barcoded 5' priming and a J-beta primer mix drove a second PCR of 7 to 11 cycles. MiXCR was run by TCRdb on the 5' RACE reads, yielding one entry per CDR3 protein. The data hold about 1.7 million distinct CDR3 sequences, with 28% observed a single time. Sample: blood. All receptors come from a woman aged 25 to 39 in good health.

This clonotype was detected a few times. V is TRBV6-5 and J is TRBJ2-3, with a possible D match to TRBD2 (6 bases). Germline loops: CDR1 MNHEY, CDR2 SVGAGI. V lost 5 bases, J lost 3 bases, and 18 bases lay in between. This CDR3 spans 16 amino acids. As DNA, the CDR3 is TGTGCCAGCAGTCAGCTAGCGTTCTCGTTTACAGATACGCAGTATTTT. Residues: CASSQLAFSFTDTQYF.

This clonotype was found many times. The chain carries TRBV28 and TRBJ1-4, with 11 bases lining up with TRBD1. The J segment lost 7 bases and the V segment lost 7 bases, leaving 5 bases of the junction unmatched. CDR3 length: 14 amino acids. Germline V gene sequence: CDR1 MDHEN, CDR2 SYDVKM. The CDR3 nucleotides are TGTGCCAGCACGGCGGGGACAGGGGGTGAAAAACTGTTTTTT. Translation gives CASTAGTGGEKLFF. Full variable domain (rest looked up from reference TRBV28 and TRBJ1-4): DVKVTQSSRYLVKRTGEKVFLECVQDMDHENMFWYRQDPGLGLRLIYFSYDVKMKEKGDIPEGYSVSREKKERFSLILESASTNQTSMYLCASTAGTGGEKLFFGSGTQLSVL.

This clonotype occurred a few times. The V gene is TRBV2, the J gene TRBJ2-1, with 9 bases aligning to TRBD2. V was pared by 5 bases and J by 0 bases, with 11 bases of the junction left unmatched. The germline gives CDR1 SNHLY, CDR2 FYNNEI. This CDR3 has 18 amino acids. The CDR3 bases are TGTGCCAGCAGTCGAAGCGGGAGGACACAAAGCTCCTACAATGAGCAGTTCTTC. Translation gives CASSRSGRTQSSYNEQFF.

This clonotype was recorded once. The CDR3 region is CSAFRSGQSMIEQFF. CDR3 in DNA: TGCAGTGCTTTCCGGAGCGGACAGTCTATGATTGAGCAGTTCTTC. The chain combines TRBV20-1 with TRBJ2-1; D may be TRBD1 (6 bases). CDR1 and CDR2 from the germline V gene are DFQATT and SNEGSKA (reference sequence). The CDR3 runs to 15 residues. The V gene lost 5 bases and the J gene lost 9 bases, with 23 bases spanning the gap.

This clonotype was detected only once. One end of the junction does not line up with germline, which may come from a read error. This chain uses TRBV7-3 with TRBJ1-1; 9 bases are a match to TRBD1. CDR3 length: 17 amino acids. Germline CDR1 reads SGHTA; CDR2 reads FQGTGA. In nucleotides, the CDR3 is TGTGCCAGCAGCTTCACAGGGGGCCAGGGGAGTAGTACTGAAGCTCTCTTT. Translated, it gives CASSFTGGQGSSTEALF.

On this clonotype: A read error may be the cause here, since a much bigger clone is one base away. V is TRBV10-3 and J is TRBJ2-1, with D perhaps TRBD2 (6 bases). The CDR3 contains 13 residues. Germline V lookup: CDR1 ENHRY, CDR2 SYGVKD. V lost 0 bases and J 12 bases, leaving 12 bases between the germline ends. The CDR3 loop is CAISESGTPGQFF. The CDR3 DNA is TGTGCCATCAGTGAGTCTGGGACTCCTGGGCAGTTCTTC.

CDR3 sequence (DNA): TGTGCCAGCAGTTCAAGTCTAGCGTACCGTGAGCAGTTCTTC. It specifies CASSSSLAYREQFF. The chain recombines TRBV27 with TRBJ2-1; maybe TRBD2 (6 bases). There are 14 residues in the CDR3. V gave up 4 bases and J gave up 9 bases, with 16 bases separating them. Per the germline V gene, CDR1 is MNHEY and CDR2 is SMNVEV (reference sequence).

This clonotype was found once. CDR3 loop: CASSSTGYEAFF. The DNA for the CDR3 is TGTGCCAGCAGTTCGACAGGTTATGAAGCTTTCTTT. The chain employs TRBV6-6 and TRBJ1-1, with a tentative D call TRBD1 (6 bases). V lost 4 bases, J lost 7 bases, and 10 bases lay in between. The germline gives CDR1 MNHNY, CDR2 SVGAGI (reference sequence). This CDR3 is 12 amino acids long.

Comment on this clonotype: This may be a read error: a much more frequent sequence differs by one nucleotide. The chain is built from TRBV29-1 and TRBJ2-5; either TRBD1 or TRBD2 may fit D (5 bases each). The germline CDR1 and CDR2 sequences are SQVTM and ANQGSEA. There are 15 residues in the CDR3. CDR3 protein: CSVDLGGRGEEAQYF. The CDR3 coding sequence is TGCAGCGTTGACCTTGGGGGAAGAGGGGAAGAGGCCCAGTACTTC.

This clonotype was seen more than once but under ten times. This chain links TRBV28 with TRBJ1-5, with TRBD1 identical over 9 bases. J gave up 1 base and V 5 bases, and 6 bases lay outside the gene matches. CDR3 length: 16 residues. Germline values: CDR1 MDHEN, CDR2 SYDVKM. This CDR3 reads CASSPKGQGSNQPQHF. CDR3 nucleotide sequence: TGTGCCAGCAGTCCCAAGGGACAGGGAAGCAATCAGCCCCAGCATTTT.

The chain links TRBV15 to TRBJ2-3, with TRBD1 matching over 10 bases. This CDR3 is built from 18 residues. Germline CDR1 reads LNHNV; CDR2 reads YYDKDF (reference sequence). V shed 1 base, J shed 6 bases, and the junction held 13 bases outside the gene matches. CDR3 in DNA: TGTGCCACCAGCAGAGGGACCAAAGACAGGGGGCGATTGGATACGCAGTATTTT. Protein: CATSRGTKDRGRLDTQYF.

The chain links TRBV29-1 to TRBJ2-2; D call uncertain. CDR3 length equals 13 residues. Looked up from germline, CDR1 is SQVTM and CDR2 is ANQGSEA. V was cut by 3 bases and J by 4 bases, with 9 bases left in between. The CDR3 DNA reads as TGCAGCGTTGACATCGACGTCACCGGGGAGCTGTTTTTT. It yields the protein CSVDIDVTGELFF.

This chain joins TRBV29-1 and TRBJ2-1, with D possibly matching TRBD2 (6 bases). Germline CDR1 and CDR2: SQVTM and ANQGSEA. The CDR3 runs to 10 residues. The V end was cut by 7 bases, the J end by 10 bases, with 11 bases between. The CDR3 coding sequence is TGCAGCGCCCGGGACTTCGAGCAGTTCTTC. Translated: CSARDFEQFF.

This sequence joins TRBV7-2 and TRBJ2-3, with D possibly being TRBD1 or TRBD2 (5 bases each). Trimming shortened V by 3 bases and J by 2 bases, and 12 bases separated the two germline ends. This CDR3 is 15 amino acids long. The germline CDR1 and CDR2 sequences are SGHTA and FQGNSA. The CDR3 DNA is TGTGCCAGCAGCTTCCTTGGTGGGACCACAGATACGCAGTATTTT. As protein: CASSFLGGTTDTQYF.

As concerns this clonotype: The junction departs from germline at one end; a sequencing error may be responsible. The chain has TRBV11-2 and TRBJ2-5; 10 nucleotides match TRBD2. This CDR3 has 17 residues. Germline V gene lookup returns CDR1 SGHAT and CDR2 FQNNGV. CDR3 nucleotides: TGTGCCAGCAACTTATCCCTAGCGGGAGCCATACAAGAGACCCAGTACTTC. Amino acid sequence: CASNLSLAGAIQETQYF.

There are many counts of this clonotype. This chain joins TRBV7-2 and TRBJ2-7, with 7 positions matching TRBD2. Germline CDR1 SGHTA, CDR2 FQGNSA. The CDR3 is 14 amino acids. The ends lost 3 bases at V and 6 bases at J; junction bases unmatched: 8. DNA for the CDR3: TGTGCCAGCAGCTTCCCGGCGGGAGCGACCGAGCAGTACTTC. Its translation is CASSFPAGATEQYF.

A note on this clonotype: Compared with germline, one end of the junction differs, possibly owing to a read error. V and J are TRBV7-2 and TRBJ2-5, with TRBD1 matching 8 bases. Matching the DNA end better, TRBJ2-7 makes the J call doubtful. The CDR3 has 14 residues. Germline V lookup: CDR1 SGHTA, CDR2 FQGNSA. The CDR3 reads CAGSATGAGLEQYF. CDR3 nucleotide sequence: TGTGCCGGCAGCGCGACAGGGGCAGGACTCGAGCAGTACTTC.

The chain employs TRBV27 and TRBJ1-5; 7 nucleotides align to TRBD1. V trimming: 5 bases; J trimming: 0 bases; junction bases outside the gene matches: 7. CDR3 length equals 16 residues. The germline CDR1 and CDR2 sequences are MNHEY and SMNVEV (reference sequence). CDR3 protein: CASSLRGDNSNQPQHF. CDR3 coding DNA: TGTGCCAGCAGTCTCAGGGGGGACAATAGCAATCAGCCCCAGCATTTT.

The V call is TRBV20-1, the J call TRBJ2-1; the match to TRBD2 covers 10 bases. The CDR3 consists of 14 residues. V lost 6 bases and J lost 7; bases outside the gene matches: 9. Germline CDR1 is DFQATT and CDR2 is SNEGSKA (reference sequence). Here the CDR3 DNA reads TGCAGTGCATCTCTAGCGGGAGCCCCTAATGAGCAGTTCTTC. Protein sequence: CSASLAGAPNEQFF.

This clonotype appeared a few times. The V gene is TRBV5-6, the J gene TRBJ2-1; D is undetermined. V was trimmed by 2 bases and J by 10 bases, leaving 16 bases between them. The CDR3 is 14 amino acids. The germline V gene has CDR1 SGHDT and CDR2 YYEEEE. The CDR3 is CASSFQRITNEQFF. CDR3 coding DNA: TGTGCCAGCAGCTTTCAACGGATAACGAACGAGCAGTTCTTC. Together with reference TRBV5-6 and TRBJ2-1, the CDR3 gives the full variable domain: DAGVTQSPTHLIKTRGQQVTLRCSPKSGHDTVSWYQQALGQGPQFIFQYYEEEERQRGNFPDRFSGHQFPNYSSELNVNALLLGDSALYLCASSFQRITNEQFFGPGTRLTVL.